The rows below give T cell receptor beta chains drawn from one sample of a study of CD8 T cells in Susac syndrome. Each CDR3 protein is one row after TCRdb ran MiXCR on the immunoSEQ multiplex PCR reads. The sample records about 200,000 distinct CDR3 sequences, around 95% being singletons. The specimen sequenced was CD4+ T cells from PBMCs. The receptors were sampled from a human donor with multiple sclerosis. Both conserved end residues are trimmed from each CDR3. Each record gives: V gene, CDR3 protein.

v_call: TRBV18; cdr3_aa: ASSPHTDSPLH
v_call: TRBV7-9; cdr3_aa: ASSLPTTGKVDYGYT
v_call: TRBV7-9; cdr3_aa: ASSGFETQY
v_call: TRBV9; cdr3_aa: ASSETAGSYIQY
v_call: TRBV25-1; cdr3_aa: ASSGRRHNEQF
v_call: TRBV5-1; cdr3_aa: ASSTGTNTDTQY
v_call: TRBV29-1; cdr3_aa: SVEPGSGNTIY
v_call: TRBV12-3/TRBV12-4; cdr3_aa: ASSLGPRRGYEQY
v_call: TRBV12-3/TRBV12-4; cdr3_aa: ASSRAGEAF
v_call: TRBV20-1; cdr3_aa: SARGLGYTDTQY
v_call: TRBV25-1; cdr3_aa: ASTGELNTEAF
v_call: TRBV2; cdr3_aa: ASSVGTDTQY
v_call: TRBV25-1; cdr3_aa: ASKGGHTEAF
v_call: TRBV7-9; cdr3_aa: ASSPGTTEAF
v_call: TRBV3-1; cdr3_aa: ASSTTPNTEAF
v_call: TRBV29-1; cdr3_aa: SVATGRTGELF
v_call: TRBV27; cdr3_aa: ASSPLGQGKNSPLH
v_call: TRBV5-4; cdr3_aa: ASSLAGSGNEQF
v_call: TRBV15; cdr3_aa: ATSTKGQGSLQPQH
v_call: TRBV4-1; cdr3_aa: ASSQEFYTRSGNTIY
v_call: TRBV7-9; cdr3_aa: ASSLQVETEAF
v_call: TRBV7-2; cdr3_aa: ASSYRTDNQPQH
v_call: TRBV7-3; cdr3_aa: ASSRSRVPPGELF
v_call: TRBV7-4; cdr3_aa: ASTSRQPGHIYEQY
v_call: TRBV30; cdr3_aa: AWSARQGVNYGYT
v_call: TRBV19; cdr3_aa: ASSPGQHNEQF
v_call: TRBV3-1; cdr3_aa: ASSLMDRDNSPLH
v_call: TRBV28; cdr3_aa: ASSFPRGEQETQY
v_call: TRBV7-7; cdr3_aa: ERGGRAF
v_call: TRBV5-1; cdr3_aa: ASSLAAASYRTDTQY
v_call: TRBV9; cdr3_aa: ASSFTSNTEAF
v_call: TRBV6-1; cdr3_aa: ASSRSDHYGYT
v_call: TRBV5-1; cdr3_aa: ASSWTDSSGANVLT
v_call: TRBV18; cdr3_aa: ASSLTGNTGELF
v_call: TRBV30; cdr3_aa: AWGQGWTEAF
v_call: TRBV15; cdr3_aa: ATRSGTGGSQPQH
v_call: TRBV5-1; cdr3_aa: ASNNVRGQGNYNEQF